Below are 26 T cell receptor beta chains sequenced from a single sample in a study of blood T cells in healthy people across ages. Together with a sample-barcoded 5' primer, a J-beta primer mix was included in a second PCR lasting roughly 6 to 12 cycles. TCRdb redid the calling of the 5' RACE reads with MiXCR, one entry per CDR3 protein. This table holds 650,000 to 800,000 distinct CDR3 sequences, roughly 44% found once. The sequenced sample was blood. These TCRs come from a man between 60 and 70 years old in good health.

V and J are TRBV3-1 and TRBJ2-7; 10 bases map to TRBD1. V lost 3 bases, J lost 8 bases, and 4 bases stayed unmatched. The germline V gene has CDR1 LGHDT and CDR2 YNNKEL (reference sequence). The CDR3 loop spans 13 amino acids. The DNA for the CDR3 is TGTGCCAGCAGCCAGGGACAGGGGAGTAAGCAGTACTTC. Its translation: CASSQGQGSKQYF.

The rearrangement uses TRBV3-1 and TRBJ1-6; 7 bases are shared with TRBD1. With 3 bases clipped from V and 10 bases from J, the junction kept 9 bases outside the gene matches. This CDR3 spans 15 amino acids. Germline V gene sequence: CDR1 LGHDT, CDR2 YNNKEL (reference sequence). The CDR3 DNA reads TGTGCCAGCAGCCACGGGACAGCCTTGGAATCACCCCTCCACTTT. Its protein product is CASSHGTALESPLHF.

This clonotype came up a few times. The V call is TRBV5-5, the J call TRBJ1-5, with unresolved D. The V and J ends lost 4 bases and 1 base respectively, with 9 bases between them. Looked up from germline, CDR1 is SGHKS and CDR2 is YYEKEE (reference sequence). The CDR3 loop spans 14 amino acids. As DNA, the CDR3 is TGTGCCAGCAGCCTGGATGTCAGCAATCAGCCCCAGCATTTT. Its protein product is CASSLDVSNQPQHF. The whole variable domain, filled in from reference TRBV5-5 and TRBJ1-5, reads DAGVTQSPTHLIKTRGQQVTLRCSPISGHKSVSWYQQVLGQGPQFIFQYYEKEERGRGNFPDRFSARQFPNYSSELNVNALLLGDSALYLCASSLDVSNQPQHFGDGTRLSIL.

This clonotype was observed a few times. The chain combines TRBV29-1 with TRBJ2-1; D uncertain. Per the germline V gene, CDR1 is SQVTM and CDR2 is ANQGSEA. This CDR3 has 14 residues. Deletions cut 4 bases from V and 4 bases from J, with 14 bases between. The CDR3 loop is CSVVKRASYNEQFF. The CDR3, as DNA: TGCAGCGTTGTAAAACGGGCGTCGTACAATGAGCAGTTCTTC.

V is TRBV3-1 and J is TRBJ2-7, with 8 bases lining up with TRBD2. This CDR3 is built from 14 residues. V lost 5 bases and J lost 7; bases outside the gene matches: 10. Germline CDR1 LGHDT, CDR2 YNNKEL (reference sequence). As DNA, the CDR3 is TGTGCCAGCAGCTATAGCGGGAAGCGTCGGGAGCAGTACTTC. It translates to CASSYSGKRREQYF.

This chain connects TRBV12-3 or TRBV12-4 to TRBJ2-4; D remains ambiguous. Trimming took 3 bases from V and 5 from J, leaving 8 bases between them. The length of the CDR3 is 13 residues. CDR3 loop: CASSFLIENIQYF. Written as DNA, the CDR3 is TGTGCCAGCAGTTTTTTGATAGAAAACATTCAGTACTTC.

The rearrangement joins TRBV7-2 to TRBJ1-2, with D tentatively TRBD1 (5 bases). The germline V and J ends were trimmed by 3 bases and 0 bases, with 8 bases remaining between them. Germline lookup yields CDR1 SGHTA and CDR2 FQGNSA. This CDR3 is 14 amino acids long. CDR3: CASSFVQANYGYTF. The CDR3 nucleotides are TGTGCCAGCAGCTTCGTACAGGCTAACTATGGCTACACCTTC. Variable domain in full (rest from reference TRBV7-2 and TRBJ1-2): GAGVSQSPSNKVTEKGKDVELRCDPISGHTALYWYRQSLGQGLEFLIYFQGNSAPDKSGLPSDRFSAERTGGSVSTLTIQRTQQEDSAVYLCASSFVQANYGYTFGSGTRLTVV.

CDR3 region: CSVMTGTGGGYTF. The CDR3 DNA follows: TGCAGCGTTATGACCGGGACAGGGGGCGGCTACACCTTC. The chain links TRBV29-1 to TRBJ1-2; TRBD1 aligns across 12 bases. Germline V gives CDR1 SQVTM, CDR2 ANQGSEA. The length of the CDR3 is 13 residues. With V trimmed by 5 bases and J by 8 bases, 6 bases remained unmatched.

V and J are TRBV4-1 and TRBJ2-5, with 7 bases lining up with TRBD1. The CDR3 is 16 residues long. V was pared by 4 bases and J by 4 bases, with 12 bases of the junction left unmatched. Germline CDR1 and CDR2: MGHRA and YSYEKL. The CDR3 bases are TGCGCCAGCAGCCGACTACCCTCGACAGGGACAGAGACCCAGTACTTC. Amino acid sequence: CASSRLPSTGTETQYF.

This sequence joins TRBV20-1 and TRBJ2-7; 7 nucleotides match TRBD1. This CDR3 spans 15 amino acids. Trimming cost V 3 bases and J 1 base; bases outside gene matches: 9. The germline CDR1 and CDR2 sequences are DFQATT and SNEGSKA (reference sequence). The CDR3 here is CSARLRGRGSYEQYF. The CDR3 nucleotides read TGCAGTGCTAGGTTGAGGGGGCGTGGTTCCTACGAGCAGTACTTC.

This clonotype was picked up a small number of times. The V gene is TRBV27, the J gene TRBJ1-1; 7 positions match TRBD1. Germline V gene data show CDR1 as MNHEY and CDR2 as SMNVEV (reference sequence). There are 14 residues in the CDR3. The CDR3 is CASSRGGWSTEAFF. The CDR3 nucleotides read TGTGCATCAAGCAGGGGGGGGTGGAGCACTGAAGCTTTCTTT.

This clonotype appeared many times. The chain uses TRBV12-3 or TRBV12-4 and TRBJ2-1; unclear D gene. The CDR3 contains 12 residues. The V gene lost 6 bases and the J gene lost 5 bases, with 8 bases spanning the gap. The chain's CDR3 is CASSLIDNEQFF. CDR3 bases: TGTGCCAGCAGCTTAATAGACAATGAGCAGTTCTTC.

Turning to this clonotype: One junction end does not reproduce the germline sequence, and a read error may be involved. The gene calls are TRBV5-1 and TRBJ2-3, with D tentatively TRBD1 (6 bases). CDR1 SGHRS and CDR2 YFSETQ come from the germline V gene. This CDR3 has 16 amino acids. CDR3 bases: TGCGCCAGCAGCCCGGACAGACCGTCTAGCACAGAGACGCAGTATTTT. It translates to CASSPDRPSSTETQYF. Filled out from reference TRBV5-1 and TRBJ2-3, the complete variable domain reads KAGVTQTPRYLIKTRGQQVTLSCSPISGHRSVSWYQQTPGQGLQFLFEYFSETQRNKGNFPGRFSGRQFSNSRSEMNVSTLELGDSALYLCASSPDRPSSTETQYFGPGTRLTVL.

The chain has TRBV19 and TRBJ2-5, with D possibly TRBD1 on 6 matching bases. The length of the CDR3 is 15 residues. The V end was cut by 3 bases, the J end by 0 bases, with 11 bases between. CDR1 LNHDA and CDR2 SQIVND come from the germline V gene (reference sequence). For the CDR3, the DNA is TGTGCCAGTAGTATCATCTCAGGGGACCAAGAGACCCAGTACTTC. It translates to CASSIISGDQETQYF.

V gene TRBV7-8 combines with J gene TRBJ2-5, with D possibly being TRBD1 or TRBD2 (5 bases each). The J call may be in error: the DNA end matches TRBJ2-7 better. This CDR3 region has 14 residues. Germline V gives CDR1 SGHVS, CDR2 FQNEAQ. The CDR3 DNA is TGTGCCAGCAGCTTATCGAGGGGAAGGGGCGAGCAGTACTTC. Amino acids: CASSLSRGRGEQYF.

The chain employs TRBV10-2 and TRBJ1-3, with no clear D. This CDR3 is built from 13 residues. In germline, CDR1 is WSHSY, CDR2 SAAADI. V lost 5 bases and J lost 8, with 13 bases in between. CDR3 sequence: CASSTTSMDTIYF. For the CDR3, the DNA is TGCGCCAGCAGTACGACCAGCATGGACACCATATATTTT.

In its sample, this clonotype was seen a few times. This chain links TRBV5-5 with TRBJ2-5; 7 bases match TRBD1. The trim removed 0 bases at V and 1 base at J, leaving 6 bases unmatched. The CDR3 totals 16 residues. The V gene's germline CDR1 is SGHKS and CDR2 YYEKEE (reference sequence). The CDR3 nucleotides read TGTGCCAGCAGCTTGGCCTGGACAGGAGGCCAAGAGACCCAGTACTTC. It yields the protein CASSLAWTGGQETQYF.

The chain combines TRBV7-2 with TRBJ2-3; the D gene is possibly TRBD2 (6 bases). Germline values: CDR1 SGHTA, CDR2 FQGNSA. V shed 3 bases and J shed 6 bases, with 16 bases lying between them. The CDR3 length is 15 residues. CDR3 residues: CASSFRTNGGDTQYF. CDR3 nucleotide sequence: TGTGCCAGCAGCTTCCGGACTAACGGGGGTGATACGCAGTATTTT.

The rearrangement joins TRBV7-9 to TRBJ2-5, with D perhaps matching TRBD1 or TRBD2 (5 bases each). The CDR3 covers 15 residues. CDR1 and CDR2 (germline): SEHNR, FQNEAQ (reference sequence). With 2 bases removed from V and 11 bases from J, the gap between germline ends came to 21 bases. CDR3 protein: CASSLPFRDPGAQYF. DNA for the CDR3: TGTGCCAGCAGCTTACCCTTTCGGGACCCCGGAGCGCAGTACTTC. The full variable domain, its missing parts supplied by reference TRBV7-9 and TRBJ2-5, is DTGVSQNPRHKITKRGQNVTFRCDPISEHNRLYWYRQTLGQGPEFLTYFQNEAQLEKSRLLSDRFSAERPKGSFSTLEIQRTEQGDSAMYLCASSLPFRDPGAQYFGPGTRLLVL.

V is TRBV6-2 or TRBV6-3 and J is TRBJ2-2; 9 bases are a match to TRBD1. V shed 4 bases, J shed 4 bases, and the junction held 10 bases outside the gene matches. Germline V gene data show CDR1 as MNHEY and CDR2 as SVGEGT. The CDR3 has 17 residues. CDR3 bases: TGTGCCAGCAGTTCGTACGCGACAGGGGGGATCACCGGGGAGCTGTTTTTT. This gives the protein CASSSYATGGITGELFF.

This clonotype was recorded a few times. J is TRBJ2-7 and V is TRBV29-1, with D possibly being TRBD2 (5 bases). CDR3 length: 14 amino acids. Trimming stripped 4 bases from V and 0 bases from J, with 13 bases between. The V gene's germline CDR1 is SQVTM and CDR2 ANQGSEA. The CDR3 sequence: CSVVSPGNSYEQYF. The CDR3 nucleotides are TGCAGCGTTGTCTCACCGGGGAACTCCTACGAGCAGTACTTC.

The chain joins TRBV4-1 to TRBJ2-5; 10 positions match TRBD2. The V segment lost 0 bases and the J segment 4 bases; nucleotides outside the gene matches: 8. The CDR3 is 17 residues long. The germline gives CDR1 MGHRA, CDR2 YSYEKL. In nucleotides, the CDR3 is TGCGCCAGCAGCCAAGATCCCAGCGGGGGGGTTCGAGAGACCCAGTACTTC. Encoded protein: CASSQDPSGGVRETQYF.

A word on this clonotype: At one end, the junction sequence differs from germline, possibly due to a read error. The chain joins TRBV6-1 to TRBJ2-7; D is tentatively TRBD1 or TRBD2 (6 bases each). Per germline, CDR1 MNHNS and CDR2 SASEGT. The CDR3 has 14 amino acids. CDR3 bases: TGTACCAGCAGTGAAGTCGGGGGCCGGTACGAGCAGTACTTC. Translated, it gives CTSSEVGGRYEQYF.

This chain uses TRBV11-2 with TRBJ2-1; the D call may be TRBD1 or TRBD2 (5 bases each). Trimming removed 0 bases at V and 7 bases at J, with 19 bases between. The CDR3 totals 17 residues. Germline V gene data show CDR1 as SGHAT and CDR2 as FQNNGV. The CDR3 reads CASSLDPYGGSRNEQFF. CDR3 DNA sequence: TGTGCCAGCAGCTTAGATCCCTATGGGGGTAGCAGGAATGAGCAGTTCTTC.

The V and J genes are TRBV20-1 and TRBJ1-5; a possible D gene is TRBD1 (5 bases). V gave up 2 bases and J gave up 3 bases, with 11 bases separating them. Germline V gives CDR1 DFQATT, CDR2 SNEGSKA (reference sequence). This CDR3 is 14 amino acids long. This CDR3 reads CSARQGPSNQPQHF. For the CDR3, the DNA is TGCAGTGCTAGACAGGGTCCATCCAATCAGCCCCAGCATTTT.

The DNA of the CDR3 is TGTGCCATCAGTGAGTCTGACAGGGTCGGAGAGACCCAGTACTTC. This translates into CAISESDRVGETQYF. The V call is TRBV10-3, the J call TRBJ2-5; 7 bases agree with TRBD1. Germline values: CDR1 ENHRY, CDR2 SYGVKD. There are 15 residues in the CDR3. V was clipped by 0 bases and J by 4 bases; unmatched bases: 5.